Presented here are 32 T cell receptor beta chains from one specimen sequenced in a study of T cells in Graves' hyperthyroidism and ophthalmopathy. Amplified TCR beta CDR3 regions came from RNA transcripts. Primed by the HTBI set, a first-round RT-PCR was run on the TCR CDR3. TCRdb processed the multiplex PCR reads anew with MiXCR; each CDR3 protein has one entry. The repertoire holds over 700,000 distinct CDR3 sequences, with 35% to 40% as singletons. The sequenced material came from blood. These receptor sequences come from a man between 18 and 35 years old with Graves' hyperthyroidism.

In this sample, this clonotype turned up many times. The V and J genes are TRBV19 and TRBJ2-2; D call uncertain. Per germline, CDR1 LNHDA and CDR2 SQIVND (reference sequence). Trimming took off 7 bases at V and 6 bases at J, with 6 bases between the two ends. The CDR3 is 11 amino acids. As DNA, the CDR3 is TGTGCCAGTAACGGTCCCGGGGAGCTGTTTTTT. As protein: CASNGPGELFF. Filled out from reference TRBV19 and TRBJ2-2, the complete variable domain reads DGGITQSPKYLFRKEGQNVTLSCEQNLNHDAMYWYRQDPGQGLRLIYYSQIVNDFQKGDIAEGYSVSREKKESFPLTVTSAQKNPTAFYLCASNGPGELFFGEGSRLTVL.

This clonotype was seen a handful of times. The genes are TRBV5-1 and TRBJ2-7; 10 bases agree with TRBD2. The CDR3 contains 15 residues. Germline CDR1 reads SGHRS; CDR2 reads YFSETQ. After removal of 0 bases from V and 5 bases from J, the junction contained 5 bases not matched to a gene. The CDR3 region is CASSLAAGGGNEQYF. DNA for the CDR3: TGCGCCAGCAGCTTGGCAGCGGGAGGGGGAAACGAGCAGTACTTC.

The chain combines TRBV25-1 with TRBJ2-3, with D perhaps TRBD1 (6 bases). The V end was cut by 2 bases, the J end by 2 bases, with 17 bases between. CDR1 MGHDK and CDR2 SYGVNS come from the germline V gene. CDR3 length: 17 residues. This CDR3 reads CASSEARTEVPTDTQYF. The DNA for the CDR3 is TGTGCCAGCAGTGAAGCAAGGACAGAGGTCCCCACAGATACGCAGTATTTT.

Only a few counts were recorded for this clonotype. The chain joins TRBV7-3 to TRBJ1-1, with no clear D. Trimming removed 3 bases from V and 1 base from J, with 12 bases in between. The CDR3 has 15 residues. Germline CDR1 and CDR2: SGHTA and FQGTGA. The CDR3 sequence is CASSLGGVQNTEAFF. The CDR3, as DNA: TGTGCCAGCAGCTTGGGAGGAGTACAGAACACTGAAGCTTTCTTT.

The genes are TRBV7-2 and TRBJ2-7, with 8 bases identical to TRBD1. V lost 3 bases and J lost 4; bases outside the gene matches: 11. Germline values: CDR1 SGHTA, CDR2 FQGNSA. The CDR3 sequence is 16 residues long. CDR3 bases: TGTGCCAGCAGCTTGGCTGGAGGGACAGGTCAATACGAGCAGTACTTC. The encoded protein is CASSLAGGTGQYEQYF.

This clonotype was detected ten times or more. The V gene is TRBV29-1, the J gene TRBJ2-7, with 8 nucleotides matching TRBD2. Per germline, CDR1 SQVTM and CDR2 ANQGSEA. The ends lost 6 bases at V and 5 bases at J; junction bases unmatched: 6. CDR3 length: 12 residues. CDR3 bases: TGCAGCGTCGCTCGGGGGGGGAACGAGCAGTACTTC. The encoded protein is CSVARGGNEQYF.

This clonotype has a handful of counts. The CDR3 DNA follows: TGTGCCAGCAGCCACCCCTCGGATACGCAGTATTTT. Amino acids: CASSHPSDTQYF. The chain combines TRBV7-6 with TRBJ2-3; D remains ambiguous. Between the trimmed V and J ends, which lost 5 bases and 6 bases, there was a span of 9 bases. Germline V gives CDR1 SGHVS, CDR2 FNYEAQ. This CDR3 is built from 12 residues.

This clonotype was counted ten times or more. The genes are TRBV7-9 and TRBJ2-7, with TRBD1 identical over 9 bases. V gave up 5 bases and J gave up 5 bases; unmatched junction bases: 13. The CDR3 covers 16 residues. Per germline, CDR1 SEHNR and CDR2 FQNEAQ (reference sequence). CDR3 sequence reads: CASSTSGTGFRDEQYF. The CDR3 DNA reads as TGTGCCAGCAGCACAAGCGGGACAGGGTTTCGAGACGAGCAGTACTTC.

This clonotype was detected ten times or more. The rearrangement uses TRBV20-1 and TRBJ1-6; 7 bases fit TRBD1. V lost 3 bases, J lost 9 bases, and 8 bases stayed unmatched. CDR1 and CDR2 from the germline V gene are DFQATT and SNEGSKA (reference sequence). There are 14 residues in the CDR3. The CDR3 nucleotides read TGCAGTGCTAGGGATGACAGGGAAAGTTCACCCCTCCACTTT. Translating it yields CSARDDRESSPLHF.

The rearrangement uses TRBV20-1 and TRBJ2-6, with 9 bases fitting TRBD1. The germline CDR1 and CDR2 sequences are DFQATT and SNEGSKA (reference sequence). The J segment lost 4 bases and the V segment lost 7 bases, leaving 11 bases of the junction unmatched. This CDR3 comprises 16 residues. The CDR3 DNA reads TGCAGTGGTTTGGGGGGACAGGGAGCCGGGGCCAACGTCCTGACTTTC. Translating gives CSGLGGQGAGANVLTF.

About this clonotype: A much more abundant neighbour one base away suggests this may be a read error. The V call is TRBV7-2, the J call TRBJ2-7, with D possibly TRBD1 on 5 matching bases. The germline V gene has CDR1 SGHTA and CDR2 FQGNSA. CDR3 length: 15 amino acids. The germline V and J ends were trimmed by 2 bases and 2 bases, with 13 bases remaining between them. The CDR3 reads CASSLSRQWAYEQYF. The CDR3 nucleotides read TGTGCCAGCAGCTTATCTAGACAGTGGGCCTACGAGCAGTACTTC. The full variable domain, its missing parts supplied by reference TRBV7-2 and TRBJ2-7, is GAGVSQSPSNKVTEKGKDVELRCDPISGHTALYWYRQSLGQGLEFLIYFQGNSAPDKSGLPSDRFSAERTGGSVSTLTIQRTQQEDSAVYLCASSLSRQWAYEQYFGPGTRLTVT.

CDR3: CSASETHLYEQYF. For the CDR3, the DNA is TGCAGTGCTAGTGAGACCCATCTCTACGAGCAGTACTTC. The chain links TRBV20-1 to TRBJ2-7, with D uncertain. CDR1 DFQATT and CDR2 SNEGSKA come from the germline V gene (reference sequence). The CDR3 is made up of 13 amino acids. Trimming removed 3 bases at V and 3 bases at J, with 12 bases between.

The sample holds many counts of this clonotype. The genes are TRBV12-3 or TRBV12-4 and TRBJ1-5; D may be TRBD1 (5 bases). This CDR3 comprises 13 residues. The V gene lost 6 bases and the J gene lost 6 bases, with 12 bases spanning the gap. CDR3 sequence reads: CASSLEGTQPQHF. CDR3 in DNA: TGTGCCAGCAGCTTGGAGGGGACTCAGCCCCAGCATTTT.

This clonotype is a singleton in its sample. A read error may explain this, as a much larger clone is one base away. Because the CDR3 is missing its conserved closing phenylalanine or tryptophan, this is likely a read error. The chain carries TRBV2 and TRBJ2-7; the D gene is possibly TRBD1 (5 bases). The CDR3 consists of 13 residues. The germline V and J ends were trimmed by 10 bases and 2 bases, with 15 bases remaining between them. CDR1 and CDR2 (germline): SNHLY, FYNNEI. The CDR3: CATRWGRPYEQYL. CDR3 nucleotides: TGTGCCACCCGGTGGGGCAGGCCCTACGAGCAGTACTTA.

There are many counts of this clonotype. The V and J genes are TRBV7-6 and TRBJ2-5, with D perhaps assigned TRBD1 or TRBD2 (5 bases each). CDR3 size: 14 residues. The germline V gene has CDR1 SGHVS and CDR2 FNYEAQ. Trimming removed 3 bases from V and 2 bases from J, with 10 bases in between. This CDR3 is CASSFRGPQETQYF. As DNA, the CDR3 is TGTGCCAGCAGCTTTCGGGGCCCTCAAGAGACCCAGTACTTC.

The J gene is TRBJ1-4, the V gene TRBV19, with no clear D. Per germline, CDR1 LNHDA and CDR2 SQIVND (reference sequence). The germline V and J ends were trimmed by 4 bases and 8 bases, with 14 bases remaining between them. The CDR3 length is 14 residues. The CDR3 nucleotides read TGTGCCAGTAGTACCACTGGAACGGGGGAAAAACTGTTTTTT. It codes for CASSTTGTGEKLFF.

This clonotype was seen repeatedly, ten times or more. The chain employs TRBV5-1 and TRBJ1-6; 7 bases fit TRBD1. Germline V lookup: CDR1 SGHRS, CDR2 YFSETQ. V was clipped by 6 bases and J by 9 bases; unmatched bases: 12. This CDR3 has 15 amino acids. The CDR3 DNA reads TGCGCCAGCACCCCTTCGGGACAGATAAGTTCACCCCTCCACTTT. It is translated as CASTPSGQISSPLHF.

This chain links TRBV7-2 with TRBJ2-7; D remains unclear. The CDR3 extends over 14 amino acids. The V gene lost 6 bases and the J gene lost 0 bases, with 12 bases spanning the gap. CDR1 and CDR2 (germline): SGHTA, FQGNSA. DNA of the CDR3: TGTGCCAGCAGTTTATGGGCTACCTCCTACGAGCAGTACTTC. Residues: CASSLWATSYEQYF.

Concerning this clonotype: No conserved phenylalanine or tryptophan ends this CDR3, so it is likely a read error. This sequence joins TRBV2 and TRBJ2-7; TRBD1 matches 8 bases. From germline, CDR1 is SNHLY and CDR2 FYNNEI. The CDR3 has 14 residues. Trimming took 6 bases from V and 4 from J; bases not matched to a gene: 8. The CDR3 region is CASRETGVQYEQYL. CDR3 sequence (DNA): TGTGCCAGCAGGGAGACAGGGGTTCAGTACGAGCAGTACCTC.

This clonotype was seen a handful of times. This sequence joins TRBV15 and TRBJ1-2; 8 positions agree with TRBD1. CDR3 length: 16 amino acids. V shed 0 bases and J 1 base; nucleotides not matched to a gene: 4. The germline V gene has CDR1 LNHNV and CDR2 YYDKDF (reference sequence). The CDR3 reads CATSRDRTGGNYGYTF. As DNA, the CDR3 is TGTGCCACCAGCAGAGATAGAACAGGGGGTAACTATGGCTACACCTTC.

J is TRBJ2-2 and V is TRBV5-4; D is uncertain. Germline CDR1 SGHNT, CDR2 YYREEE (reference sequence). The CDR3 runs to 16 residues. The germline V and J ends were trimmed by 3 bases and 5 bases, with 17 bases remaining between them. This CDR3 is CASSSWGQVSTGELFF. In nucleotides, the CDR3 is TGTGCCAGCAGCTCATGGGGTCAGGTCTCAACCGGGGAGCTGTTTTTT.

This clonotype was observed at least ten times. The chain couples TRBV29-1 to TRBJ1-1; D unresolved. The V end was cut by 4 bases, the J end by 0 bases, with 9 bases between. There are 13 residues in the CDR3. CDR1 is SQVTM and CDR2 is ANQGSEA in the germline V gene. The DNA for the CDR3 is TGCAGCGTTGCCACCTCCTTGAACACTGAAGCTTTCTTT. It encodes CSVATSLNTEAFF.

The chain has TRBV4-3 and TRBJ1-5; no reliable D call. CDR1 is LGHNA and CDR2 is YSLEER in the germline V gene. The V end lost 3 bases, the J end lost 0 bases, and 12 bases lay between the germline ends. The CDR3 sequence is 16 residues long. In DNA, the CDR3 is TGCGCCAGCAGCCACCTCTGGCGGTATAGCAATCAGCCCCAGCATTTT. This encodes CASSHLWRYSNQPQHF.

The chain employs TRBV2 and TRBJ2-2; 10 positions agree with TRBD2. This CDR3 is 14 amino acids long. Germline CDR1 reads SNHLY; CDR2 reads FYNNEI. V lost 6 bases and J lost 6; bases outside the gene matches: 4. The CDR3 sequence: CASSLAGDPGELFF. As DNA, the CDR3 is TGTGCCAGCAGCCTAGCGGGGGACCCCGGGGAGCTGTTTTTT.

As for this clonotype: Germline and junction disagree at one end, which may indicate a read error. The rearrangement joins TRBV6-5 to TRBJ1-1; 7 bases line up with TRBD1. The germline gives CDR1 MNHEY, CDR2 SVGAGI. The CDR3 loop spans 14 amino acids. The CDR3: CASSNSGGVTEAFF. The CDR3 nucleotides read TGTGCCAGCAGTAACTCAGGGGGTGTGACTGAAGCTTTCTTT.

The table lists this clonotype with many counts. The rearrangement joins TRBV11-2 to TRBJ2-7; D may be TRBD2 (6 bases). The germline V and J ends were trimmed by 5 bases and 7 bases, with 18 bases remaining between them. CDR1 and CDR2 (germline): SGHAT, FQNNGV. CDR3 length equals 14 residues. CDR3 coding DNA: TGTGCCAGCAGCCTCTACCGCGGGACGGGGGAGCAGTACTTC. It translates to CASSLYRGTGEQYF.

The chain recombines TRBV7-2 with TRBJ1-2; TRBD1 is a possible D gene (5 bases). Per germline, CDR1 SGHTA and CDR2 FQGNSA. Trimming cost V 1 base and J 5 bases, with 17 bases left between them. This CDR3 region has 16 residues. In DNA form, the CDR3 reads TGTGCCAGCAGCTTAGGATATTTGAGCAGGGCTTATGGCTACACCTTC. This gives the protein CASSLGYLSRAYGYTF.

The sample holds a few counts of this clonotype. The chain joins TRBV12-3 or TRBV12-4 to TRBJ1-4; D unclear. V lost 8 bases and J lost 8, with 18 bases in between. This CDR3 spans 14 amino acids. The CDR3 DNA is TGTGCCAGCGGGCTTGCACGGACCGGCGAAAAACTGTTTTTT. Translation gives CASGLARTGEKLFF.

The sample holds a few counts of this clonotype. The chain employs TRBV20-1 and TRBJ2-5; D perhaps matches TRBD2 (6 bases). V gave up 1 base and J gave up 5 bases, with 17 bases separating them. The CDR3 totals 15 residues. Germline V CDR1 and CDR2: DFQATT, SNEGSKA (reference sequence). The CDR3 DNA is TGCAGTGCTAGAGTATACGGGAGTCAAAGGGAGACCCAGTACTTC. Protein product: CSARVYGSQRETQYF.

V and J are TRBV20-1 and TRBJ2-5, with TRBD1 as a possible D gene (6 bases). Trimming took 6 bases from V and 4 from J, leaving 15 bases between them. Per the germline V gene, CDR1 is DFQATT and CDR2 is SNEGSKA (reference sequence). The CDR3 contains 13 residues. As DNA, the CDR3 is TGCAGTGCGACAGGCAAAACGGGAGAGACCCAGTACTTC. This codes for CSATGKTGETQYF.

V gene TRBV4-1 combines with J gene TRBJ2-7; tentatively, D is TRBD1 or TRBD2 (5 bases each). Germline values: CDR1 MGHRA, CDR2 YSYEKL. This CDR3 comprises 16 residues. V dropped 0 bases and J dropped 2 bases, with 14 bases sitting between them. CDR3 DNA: TGCGCCAGCAGCCAAGAGGTAACCCAGGGACCCTACGAGCAGTACTTC. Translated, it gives CASSQEVTQGPYEQYF.

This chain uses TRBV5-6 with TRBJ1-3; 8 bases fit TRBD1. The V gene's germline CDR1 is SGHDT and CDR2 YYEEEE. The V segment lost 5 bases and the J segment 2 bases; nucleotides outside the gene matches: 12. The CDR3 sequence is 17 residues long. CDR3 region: CASSYSWQGAPGNTIYF. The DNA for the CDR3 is TGTGCCAGCAGTTACTCCTGGCAGGGGGCGCCTGGAAACACCATATATTTT.